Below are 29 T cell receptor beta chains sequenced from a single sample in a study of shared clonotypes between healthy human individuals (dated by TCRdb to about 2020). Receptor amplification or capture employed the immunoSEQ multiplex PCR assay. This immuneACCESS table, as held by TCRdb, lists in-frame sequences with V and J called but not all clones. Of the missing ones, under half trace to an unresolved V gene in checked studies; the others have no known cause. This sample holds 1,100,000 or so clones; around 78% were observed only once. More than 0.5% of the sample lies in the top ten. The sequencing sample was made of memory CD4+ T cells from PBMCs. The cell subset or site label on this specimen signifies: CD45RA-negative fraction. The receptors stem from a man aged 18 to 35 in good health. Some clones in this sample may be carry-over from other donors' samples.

CDR3 sequence (DNA): TGTGCCAGCTCCCTATGGGGCCCTGGCACAGATACGCAGTATTTT. Amino acids: CASSLWGPGTDTQYF. The chain joins TRBV18 to TRBJ2-3, with a tentative D call TRBD1 (5 bases). The CDR3 consists of 15 residues. V lost 6 bases and J lost 1, with 14 bases in between. CDR1 and CDR2 (germline): KGHSH, LQKENI.

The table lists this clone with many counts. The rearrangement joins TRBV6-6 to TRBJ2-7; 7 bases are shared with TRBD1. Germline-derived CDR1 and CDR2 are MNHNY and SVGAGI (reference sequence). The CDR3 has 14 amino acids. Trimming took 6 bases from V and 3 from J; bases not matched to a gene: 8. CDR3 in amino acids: CASRMGDSYYEQYF. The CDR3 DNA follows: TGTGCCAGCAGGATGGGGGACAGCTACTACGAGCAGTACTTC.

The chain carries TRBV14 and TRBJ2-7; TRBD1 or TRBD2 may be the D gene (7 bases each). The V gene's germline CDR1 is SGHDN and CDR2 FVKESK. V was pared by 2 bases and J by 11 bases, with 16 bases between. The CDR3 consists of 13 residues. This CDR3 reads CASSQQMTGREYF. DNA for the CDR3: TGTGCCAGCAGCCAACAAATGACAGGGAGGGAGTACTTC.

The CDR3: CASSQVWSSGTNTGELFF. Here the CDR3 DNA reads TGCGCCAGCAGCCAAGTGTGGTCTAGCGGGACGAACACCGGGGAGCTGTTTTTT. This chain joins TRBV4-3 and TRBJ2-2, with 9 bases aligning to TRBD2. Germline V lookup: CDR1 LGHNA, CDR2 YSLEER. This CDR3 contains 18 residues. The trim removed 1 base at V and 0 bases at J, leaving 6 bases unmatched.

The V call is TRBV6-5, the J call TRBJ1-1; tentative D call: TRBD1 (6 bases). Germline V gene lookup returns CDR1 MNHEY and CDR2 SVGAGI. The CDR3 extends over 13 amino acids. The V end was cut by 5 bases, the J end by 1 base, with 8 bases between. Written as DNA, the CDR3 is TGTGCCAGCAGTAGGGGGAAGAACACTGAAGCTTTCTTT. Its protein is CASSRGKNTEAFF.

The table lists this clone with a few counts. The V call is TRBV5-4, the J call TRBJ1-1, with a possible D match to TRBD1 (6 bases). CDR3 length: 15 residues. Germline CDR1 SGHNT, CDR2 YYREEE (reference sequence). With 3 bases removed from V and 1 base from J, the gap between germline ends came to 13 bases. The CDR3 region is CASSSRQDSNTEAFF. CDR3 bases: TGTGCCAGCAGCTCTCGACAGGACTCGAACACTGAAGCTTTCTTT. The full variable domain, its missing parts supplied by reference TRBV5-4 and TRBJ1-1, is ETGVTQSPTHLIKTRGQQVTLRCSSQSGHNTVSWYQQALGQGPQFIFQYYREEENGRGNFPPRFSGLQFPNYSSELNVNALELDDSALYLCASSSRQDSNTEAFFGQGTRLTVV.

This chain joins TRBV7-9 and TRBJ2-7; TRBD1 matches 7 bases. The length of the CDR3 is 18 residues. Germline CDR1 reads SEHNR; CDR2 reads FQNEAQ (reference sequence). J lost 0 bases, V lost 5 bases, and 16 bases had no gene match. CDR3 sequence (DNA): TGTGCCAGCAGCCAGCGTCCCGGGACAGTTTTGAGCTCCTACGAGCAGTACTTC. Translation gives CASSQRPGTVLSSYEQYF.

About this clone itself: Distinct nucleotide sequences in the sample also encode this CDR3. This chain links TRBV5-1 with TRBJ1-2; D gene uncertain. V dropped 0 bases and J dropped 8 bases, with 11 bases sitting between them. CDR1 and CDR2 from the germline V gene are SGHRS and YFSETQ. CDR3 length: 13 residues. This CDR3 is CASSLAGRSGYTF. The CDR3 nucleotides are TGCGCCAGCAGCTTGGCCGGTCGCAGCGGCTACACCTTC.

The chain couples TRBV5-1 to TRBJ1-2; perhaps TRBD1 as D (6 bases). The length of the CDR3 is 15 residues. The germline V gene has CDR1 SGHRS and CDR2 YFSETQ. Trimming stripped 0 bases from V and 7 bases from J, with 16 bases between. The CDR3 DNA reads TGCGCCAGCAGCTTGGCCTCTACAGGGTTAAGTGGCTACACCTTC. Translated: CASSLASTGLSGYTF.

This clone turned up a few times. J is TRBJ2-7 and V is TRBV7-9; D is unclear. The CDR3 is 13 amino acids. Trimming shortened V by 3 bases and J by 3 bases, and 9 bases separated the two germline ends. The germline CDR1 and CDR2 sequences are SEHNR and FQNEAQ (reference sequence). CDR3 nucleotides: TGTGCCAGCAGCTTCGGTTTGGGCTACGAGCAGTACTTC. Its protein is CASSFGLGYEQYF.

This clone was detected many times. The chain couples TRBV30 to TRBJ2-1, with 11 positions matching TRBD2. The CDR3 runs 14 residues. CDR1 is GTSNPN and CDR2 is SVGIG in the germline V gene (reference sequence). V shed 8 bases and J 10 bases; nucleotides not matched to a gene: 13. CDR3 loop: CAQNEGSGRGEQFF. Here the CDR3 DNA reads TGTGCCCAAAATGAAGGTAGCGGGAGGGGAGAGCAGTTCTTC.

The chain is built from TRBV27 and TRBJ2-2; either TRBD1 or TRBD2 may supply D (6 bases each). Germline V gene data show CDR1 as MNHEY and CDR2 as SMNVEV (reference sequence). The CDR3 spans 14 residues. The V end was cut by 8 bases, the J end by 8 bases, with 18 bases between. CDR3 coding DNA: TGTGCCAGCCGTCCGGGACGGAGGGGGGGGGAGCTGTTTTTT. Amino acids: CASRPGRRGGELFF.

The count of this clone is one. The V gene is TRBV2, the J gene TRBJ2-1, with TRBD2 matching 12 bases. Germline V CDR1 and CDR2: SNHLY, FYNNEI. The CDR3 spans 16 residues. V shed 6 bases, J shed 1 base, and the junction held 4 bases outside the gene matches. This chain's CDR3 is CASRDLAGGSYNEQFF. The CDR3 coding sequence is TGTGCCAGCAGGGACCTAGCGGGAGGGTCCTACAATGAGCAGTTCTTC. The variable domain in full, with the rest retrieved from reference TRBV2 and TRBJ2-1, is EPEVTQTPSHQVTQMGQEVILRCVPISNHLYFYWYRQILGQKVEFLVSFYNNEISEKSEIFDDQFSVERPDGSNFTLKIRSTKLEDSAMYFCASRDLAGGSYNEQFFGPGTRLTVL.

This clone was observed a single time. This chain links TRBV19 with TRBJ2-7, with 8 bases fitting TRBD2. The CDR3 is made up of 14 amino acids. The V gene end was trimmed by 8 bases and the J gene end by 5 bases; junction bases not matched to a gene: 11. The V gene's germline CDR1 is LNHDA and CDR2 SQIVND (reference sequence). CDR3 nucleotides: TGTGCCAGTTCTGGAGCGGGAGTGAAGGACGAGCAGTACTTC. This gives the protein CASSGAGVKDEQYF.

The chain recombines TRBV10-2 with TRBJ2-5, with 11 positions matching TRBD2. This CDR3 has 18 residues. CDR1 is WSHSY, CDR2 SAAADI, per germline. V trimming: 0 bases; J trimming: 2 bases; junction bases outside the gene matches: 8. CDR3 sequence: CASSESPLAGGWQETQYF. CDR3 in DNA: TGCGCCAGCAGTGAGTCTCCCCTAGCGGGAGGTTGGCAAGAGACCCAGTACTTC.

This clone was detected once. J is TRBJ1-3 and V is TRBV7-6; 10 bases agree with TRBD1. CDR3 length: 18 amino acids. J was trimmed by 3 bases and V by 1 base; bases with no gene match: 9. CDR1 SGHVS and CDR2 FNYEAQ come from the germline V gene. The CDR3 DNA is TGTGCCAGCAGCTTAGTCGCCCCGGGACAGGGGCGTGGAAACACCATATATTTT. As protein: CASSLVAPGQGRGNTIYF.

The CDR3 protein is CASSFLSTYEQYF. In DNA form, the CDR3 reads TGTGCCAGCAGTTTCTTGTCTACCTACGAGCAGTACTTC. This chain joins TRBV28 and TRBJ2-7; no clear D gene. There are 13 residues in the CDR3. Deletions cut 3 bases from V and 2 bases from J, with 8 bases between. Germline values: CDR1 MDHEN, CDR2 SYDVKM.

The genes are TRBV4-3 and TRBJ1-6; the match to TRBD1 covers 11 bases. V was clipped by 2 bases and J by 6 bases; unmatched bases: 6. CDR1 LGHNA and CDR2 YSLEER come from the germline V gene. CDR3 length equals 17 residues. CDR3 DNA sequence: TGCGCCAGCAGCCAATTGACGGGACAGGGGGTTAATTCACCCCTCCACTTT. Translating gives CASSQLTGQGVNSPLHF.

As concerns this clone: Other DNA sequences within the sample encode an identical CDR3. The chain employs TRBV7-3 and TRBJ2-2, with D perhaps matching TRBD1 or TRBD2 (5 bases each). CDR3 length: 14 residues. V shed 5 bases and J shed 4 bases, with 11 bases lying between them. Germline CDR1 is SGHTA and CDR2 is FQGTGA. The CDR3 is CASSPAGGTGELFF. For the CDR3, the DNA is TGTGCCAGCAGCCCTGCTGGGGGCACCGGGGAGCTGTTTTTT.

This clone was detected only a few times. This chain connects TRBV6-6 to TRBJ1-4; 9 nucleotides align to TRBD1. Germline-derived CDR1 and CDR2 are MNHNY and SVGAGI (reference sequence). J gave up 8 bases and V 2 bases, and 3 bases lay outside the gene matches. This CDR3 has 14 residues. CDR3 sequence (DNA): TGTGCCAGCAGTTACACAGGGGGCGCCGAAAAACTGTTTTTT. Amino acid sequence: CASSYTGGAEKLFF.

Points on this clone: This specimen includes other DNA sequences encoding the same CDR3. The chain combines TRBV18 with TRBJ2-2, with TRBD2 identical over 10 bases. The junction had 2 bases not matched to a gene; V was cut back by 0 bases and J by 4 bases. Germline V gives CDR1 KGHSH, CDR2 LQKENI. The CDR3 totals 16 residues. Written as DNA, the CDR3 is TGTGCCAGCTCACCACCAGCGGGAGGGGGCACCGGGGAGCTGTTTTTT. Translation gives CASSPPAGGGTGELFF.

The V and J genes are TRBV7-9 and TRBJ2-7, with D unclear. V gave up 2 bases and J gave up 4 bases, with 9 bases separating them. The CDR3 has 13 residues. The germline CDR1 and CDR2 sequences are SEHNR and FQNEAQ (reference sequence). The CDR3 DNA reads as TGTGCCAGCAGCTTATCGGACGGATACGAGCAGTACTTC. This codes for CASSLSDGYEQYF.

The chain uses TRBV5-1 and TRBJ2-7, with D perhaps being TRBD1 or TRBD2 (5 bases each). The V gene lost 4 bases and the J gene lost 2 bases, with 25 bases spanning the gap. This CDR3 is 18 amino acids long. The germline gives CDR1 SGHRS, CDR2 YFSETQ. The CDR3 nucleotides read TGCGCCAGCAGCCCAAACATCCTCTCGGGACGCCTCACCTACGAGCAGTACTTC. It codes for CASSPNILSGRLTYEQYF. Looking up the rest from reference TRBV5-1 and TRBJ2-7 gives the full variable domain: KAGVTQTPRYLIKTRGQQVTLSCSPISGHRSVSWYQQTPGQGLQFLFEYFSETQRNKGNFPGRFSGRQFSNSRSEMNVSTLELGDSALYLCASSPNILSGRLTYEQYFGPGTRLTVT.

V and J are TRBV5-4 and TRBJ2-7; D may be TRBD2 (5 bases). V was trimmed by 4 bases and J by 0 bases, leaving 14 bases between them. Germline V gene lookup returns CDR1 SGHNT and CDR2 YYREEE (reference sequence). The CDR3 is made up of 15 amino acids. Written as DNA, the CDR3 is TGTGCCAGCAGCCCCCCGGGGTTGAGCTCCTACGAGCAGTACTTC. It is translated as CASSPPGLSSYEQYF.

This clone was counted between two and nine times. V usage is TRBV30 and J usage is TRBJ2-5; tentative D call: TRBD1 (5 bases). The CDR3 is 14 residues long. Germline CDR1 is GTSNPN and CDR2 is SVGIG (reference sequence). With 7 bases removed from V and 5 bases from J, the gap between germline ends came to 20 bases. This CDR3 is CAFLWGPTRETQYF. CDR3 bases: TGTGCCTTCCTCTGGGGCCCTACCCGCGAGACCCAGTACTTC.

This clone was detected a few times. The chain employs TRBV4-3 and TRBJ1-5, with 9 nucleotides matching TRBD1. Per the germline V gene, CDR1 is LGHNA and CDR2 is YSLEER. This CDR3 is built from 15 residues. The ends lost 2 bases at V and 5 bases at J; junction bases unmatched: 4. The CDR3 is CASSQTGGAHQPQHF. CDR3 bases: TGCGCCAGCAGCCAAACAGGGGGCGCACATCAGCCCCAGCATTTT.

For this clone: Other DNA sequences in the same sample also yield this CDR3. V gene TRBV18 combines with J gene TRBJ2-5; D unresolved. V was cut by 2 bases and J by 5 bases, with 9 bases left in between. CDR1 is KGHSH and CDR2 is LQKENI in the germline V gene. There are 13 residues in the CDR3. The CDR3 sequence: CASSPGQVETQYF. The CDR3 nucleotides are TGTGCCAGCTCACCAGGGCAGGTCGAGACCCAGTACTTC.

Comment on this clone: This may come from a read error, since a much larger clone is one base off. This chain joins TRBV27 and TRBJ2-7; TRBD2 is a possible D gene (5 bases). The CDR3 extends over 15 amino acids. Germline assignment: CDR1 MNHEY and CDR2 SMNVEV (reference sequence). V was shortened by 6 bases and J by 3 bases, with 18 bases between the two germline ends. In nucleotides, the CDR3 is TGTGCCAGCAGCCTGGCAGAGGGCACGAACTACGAGCAGTACTTC. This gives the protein CASSLAEGTNYEQYF.

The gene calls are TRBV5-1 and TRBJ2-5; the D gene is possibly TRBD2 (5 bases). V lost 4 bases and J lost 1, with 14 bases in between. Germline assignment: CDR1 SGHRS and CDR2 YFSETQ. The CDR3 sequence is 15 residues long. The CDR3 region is CASSLLGRLQETQYF. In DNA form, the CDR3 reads TGCGCCAGCAGCCTACTAGGCCGACTCCAAGAGACCCAGTACTTC.